This is a list of T cell receptor beta chains from one sample in a study of T cell responses to AZD1222 COVID-19 vaccine. This table comes from immunoSEQ multiplex PCR, and its TCRdb copy is limited to in-frame clones, with some not included. The profile covers 85,000 to 90,000 clones, with 85% to 90% appearing a single time and roughly 4.9% taken by the ten largest. The source material was peripheral blood, sampled 28 days after the second AZD1222 dose. All receptors derive from an adult who received the AZD1222 COVID-19 vaccine. Each CDR3 is given with its conserved first and last residue. Each record gives: V gene, D gene, clone size, J gene, CDR3 DNA, CDR3 protein. A D gene is named only where the DNA matches it firmly. The listing skips clone size in some rows; elsewhere it reads once, few, many or a size class.

TRBV5-4	-	-	TRBJ2-7	TGTGCCAGCAGCTTGAATGAAGAGCAGTACTTC	CASSLNEEQYF
TRBV5-4	-	-	TRBJ2-7	TGTGCCAGCAGCCTGACAACCGGGTCACAATACGAGCAGTACTTC	CASSLTTGSQYEQYF
TRBV29-1	-	-	TRBJ2-7	TGCAGCGCCATTACAGGGGAGGACGAGCAGTACTTC	CSAITGEDEQYF
TRBV6-6	TRBD1	-	TRBJ1-5	TGTGCCAGCAGCCTAGGACAGGGTGGCAATCAGCCCCAGCATTTT	CASSLGQGGNQPQHF
TRBV3-1/TRBV3-2	-	-	TRBJ2-5	TGTGCCAGCAGCCAAAAAGGGGCGGAGACCCAGTACTTC	CASSQKGAETQYF
TRBV14	-	-	TRBJ2-1	TGTGCCAGCAGCCAAGATTGGGCCGGGGGGCCAGGGGAGCAGTTCTTC	CASSQDWAGGPGEQFF
TRBV20-1	TRBD1	-	TRBJ1-2	TGCAGTGCTAGTGACAGGGAGAGTGGCTACACCTTC	CSASDRESGYTF
TRBV5-1	-	-	TRBJ1-3	TGCGCCAGCAGCTTAGGGGCTGGAAACACCATATATTTT	CASSLGAGNTIYF
TRBV15	TRBD2	-	TRBJ2-7	TGTGCCACCAGCAGAGGTGGGACTAGCGGGGGTGACGAGCAGTACTTC	CATSRGGTSGGDEQYF
TRBV6-2/TRBV6-3	TRBD2	-	TRBJ2-7	TGTGCCAGCAGTTACCGACTAGCGGGGTCCTACGAGCAGTACTTC	CASSYRLAGSYEQYF
TRBV5-8	-	-	TRBJ1-2	TGTGCCAGCAGCTTGCCCAACAGGAACTATGGCTACACCTTC	CASSLPNRNYGYTF
TRBV19	-	-	TRBJ2-3	TGTGCCAGTAGGGGACACTCAAGCACAGATACGCAGTATTTT	CASRGHSSTDTQYF
TRBV10-3	TRBD2	-	TRBJ2-3	TGTGCCATCAGTGAGTCTGTCGGGGGGGCGACGGATACGCAGTATTTT	CAISESVGGATDTQYF
TRBV11-2	-	-	TRBJ1-3	TGTGCCAGCAGCTCGGCTCCGGGGGTGGTTCAAGGAAACACCATATATTTT	CASSSAPGVVQGNTIYF
TRBV5-6	-	-	TRBJ1-2	TGTGCCAGCAGCCCGGACCGGGACAAAATACCCCCGGGTCATGGCTACACCTTC	CASSPDRDKIPPGHGYTF
TRBV7-6	-	-	TRBJ2-7	TGTGCCAGCAGCACAGGGAGGGGCCTGACCTACGAGCAGTACTTC	CASSTGRGLTYEQYF
TRBV19	-	-	TRBJ1-6	TGTGCCAGTCAGGGGAGTTTGGGTAATTCACCCCTCCACTTT	CASQGSLGNSPLHF
TRBV7-2	TRBD1	-	TRBJ1-2	TGTGCCAGCAGCTTAGCGTTGGGCAGGGGGCTGGGCTACACCTTC	CASSLALGRGLGYTF
TRBV6-1	TRBD1	-	TRBJ1-5	TGTGCCAGCAGTGAGAACAGGGGGTCCAATCAGCCCCAGCATTTT	CASSENRGSNQPQHF
TRBV18	-	-	TRBJ2-1	TGTGCCAGCTCACCAGGCGGAGACTCCTACAATGAGCAGTTCTTC	CASSPGGDSYNEQFF
TRBV3-1/TRBV3-2	-	once	TRBJ1-1	TGTGCCAGCAGCCAAGCACGCCGACTAACCGACACTGAAGCTTTCTTT	CASSQARRLTDTEAFF
TRBV11-2	TRBD2	-	TRBJ2-5	TGTGCCAGCAGCTCGGGACTAGGGGAGACCCAGTACTTC	CASSSGLGETQYF
TRBV6-5	-	-	TRBJ1-1	TGTGCATGTGGGGGGCGGGACACTGAAGCTTTCTTT	CACGGRDTEAFF
TRBV10-1	TRBD1	-	TRBJ2-5	TGCGCCAGCAGTGAGTCCACAGGGGGTGAGACCCAGTACTTC	CASSESTGGETQYF
TRBV19	TRBD1	-	TRBJ1-1	TGTGCCAGTAGAGGACAGGATTTGGACACTGAAGCTTTCTTT	CASRGQDLDTEAFF
TRBV27	-	-	TRBJ1-2	TGTGCCAGCAGTTTAAGGGCCGGGGCCTCTAACTATGGCTACACCTTC	CASSLRAGASNYGYTF
TRBV5-1	-	-	TRBJ2-2	TGCGCCAGCAGCTTGAGGGCAGGGCGGCGCGGGGAGCTGTTTTTT	CASSLRAGRRGELFF
TRBV19	TRBD2	-	TRBJ2-5	TGTGCCAGTACGCAAGCGGGGGGGATTCTCCAGTACTTC	CASTQAGGILQYF
TRBV5-5	TRBD1	-	TRBJ1-5	TGTGCCAGCAGCCCGGGACAGACAAGGGGCAATCAGCCCCAGCATTTT	CASSPGQTRGNQPQHF